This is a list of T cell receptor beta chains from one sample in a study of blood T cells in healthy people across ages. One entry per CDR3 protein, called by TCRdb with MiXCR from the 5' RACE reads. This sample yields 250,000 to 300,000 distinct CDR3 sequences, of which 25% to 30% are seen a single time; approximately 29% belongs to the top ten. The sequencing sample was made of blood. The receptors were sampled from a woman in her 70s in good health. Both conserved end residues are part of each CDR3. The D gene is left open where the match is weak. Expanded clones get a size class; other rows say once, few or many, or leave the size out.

CDR3aa: CSARDRDRAKTQYF
CDR3nt: TGCAGTGCGCGAGATCGGGACAGGGCGAAAACGCAGTATTTT
abundance: few
j_gene: TRBJ2-3
d_gene: TRBD1
v_gene: TRBV20-1

CDR3aa: CASSVGGAEETQYF
CDR3nt: TGTGCCAGCAGCGTAGGCGGGGCCGAAGAGACCCAGTACTTC
abundance: few
j_gene: TRBJ2-5
d_gene: -
v_gene: TRBV9

CDR3aa: CASSLGASYEQYF
CDR3nt: TGCGCCAGCAGCTTGGGGGCCTCCTACGAGCAGTACTTC
abundance: few
j_gene: TRBJ2-7
d_gene: -
v_gene: TRBV5-1

CDR3aa: CASSEDPPGARKFINYGYTF
CDR3nt: TGTGCCAGCAGTGAAGATCCCCCCGGGGCCAGAAAATTTATTAACTATGGCTACACCTTC
abundance: many
j_gene: TRBJ1-2
d_gene: -
v_gene: TRBV6-1

CDR3aa: CASSSGQGNRPNEKLFF
CDR3nt: TGCGCCAGCAGCAGCGGACAGGGGAACCGGCCTAATGAAAAACTGTTTTTT
abundance: -
j_gene: TRBJ1-4
d_gene: TRBD1
v_gene: TRBV5-1

CDR3aa: CASSFDNNQPQHF
CDR3nt: TGTGCCAGCAGCTTTGATAACAATCAGCCCCAGCATTTT
abundance: -
j_gene: TRBJ1-5
d_gene: -
v_gene: TRBV5-5

CDR3aa: CASSYTSGTRETQYF
CDR3nt: TGTGCCAGCAGCTATACTAGCGGGACCAGAGAGACCCAGTACTTC
abundance: -
j_gene: TRBJ2-5
d_gene: TRBD2
v_gene: TRBV7-2

CDR3aa: CASSEDNSYNSPLHF
CDR3nt: TGTGCCAGCAGCGAAGACAACTCCTATAATTCACCCCTCCACTTT
abundance: few
j_gene: TRBJ1-6
d_gene: -
v_gene: TRBV7-8

CDR3aa: CASSLTGAGANVLTF
CDR3nt: TGTGCCAGCAGTTTAACGGGCGCTGGGGCCAACGTCCTGACTTTC
abundance: few
j_gene: TRBJ2-6
d_gene: -
v_gene: TRBV28

CDR3aa: CASRPQREGPSYEQYF
CDR3nt: TGTGCCAGCAGACCACAGCGGGAGGGCCCCTCCTACGAGCAGTACTTC
abundance: -
j_gene: TRBJ2-7
d_gene: TRBD2
v_gene: TRBV28